These T cell receptor beta chains were read from a single sample in a study of blood T cell repertoires in COVID-19. Profiling relied on immunoSEQ multiplex PCR, and the TCRdb table lists in-frame clones only, not all of them. This table has about 240,000 clones, more than 75% appearing once. The material sequenced was peripheral blood. The receptors come from a woman aged 25 to 45 who had recovered from COVID-19. CDR3s leave out the opening cysteine and the closing phenylalanine or tryptophan. The order of the fields is J gene, V gene, CDR3 protein.

TRBJ1-4,TRBV19,ASSRGGHNEKLF
TRBJ1-2,TRBV19,ASNKDRANYGYT
TRBJ2-7,TRBV5-6,ASSWGTGIVD
TRBJ2-3,TRBV6-1,ASSESVGGGRDTDTQY
TRBJ1-2,TRBV19,ASSIGQGSYNYGYT
TRBJ1-1,TRBV5-8,ASSPRSAGAFSTEAF
TRBJ1-2,TRBV30,AWSRGGYGYT
TRBJ2-6,TRBV5-1,ASSFDQVYSGANVLT
TRBJ2-7,TRBV15,ATSKMAGLYEQY
TRBJ2-1,TRBV9,ASSVRSENYNEQF
TRBJ2-1,TRBV7-3,ASSSLGGLGDEQF
TRBJ2-3,TRBV9,ASSTRTQY
TRBJ2-1,TRBV3-1/TRBV3-2,ASSPGRDEQF
TRBJ1-2,TRBV19,ASSIVSLDRGRPGYT
TRBJ2-1,TRBV9,ASSVEGLAGGSEQF
TRBJ2-7,TRBV2,ASSGTRTEQY
TRBJ1-2,TRBV3-1/TRBV3-2,ASSPTPENYGYT
TRBJ1-3,TRBV5-1,ASSPGTGTGNTIY
TRBJ1-6,TRBV10-3,AISGTGNSPLH
TRBJ2-3,TRBV19,ASSIGSGTGSDTQY
TRBJ1-6,TRBV7-9,ASSLDRFIDRGASPLH
TRBJ1-5,TRBV19,ASSIGGEVLRFGNQPQH
TRBJ1-6,TRBV20-1,SASQSQGSFGGRPLH
TRBJ2-1,TRBV24-1,ATSDARVYNEQF
TRBJ2-7,TRBV7-3,ASSLRANYEQY
TRBJ2-2,TRBV19,ASSRTSGGAVTGELF
TRBJ1-6,TRBV27,ASSTIVGQGLVGNSPLH
TRBJ2-5,TRBV10-3,AISPGQRETQY
TRBJ1-2,TRBV11-2,ASSLDPSIAGYT
TRBJ1-1,TRBV30,AWREGGPHTEAF
-,TRBV6-1,ASSASSGGGTDTQH
TRBJ2-3,TRBV10-3,AISESILRDTQY